A selection of T cell receptor beta chains follows, all from one sample in a study of T-cell memory formation after mild COVID-19. TCRdb re-analysed the 5' RACE reads in MiXCR, keeping a single row per CDR3 protein. This sample has hundreds of thousands of distinct CDR3 sequences; 20% to 25% occur once, and the top ten carry 9.5% to 15%. The specimen sequenced was PBMCs or a T cell subset sorted from them (not recorded which). The source of these receptors is an adult woman who had mild COVID-19 (a few samples of this study predate the infection). Cell type and time point are not known. Both conserved end residues are part of each CDR3. D genes are given only for firm matches. The size entry is marked missing in some rows and otherwise reads once, few, many or a size class.

NA	TRBV5-1	TRBD2	15	TRBJ2-7	CASSQGLADLYEQYF	TGCGCCAGCAGCCAAGGGCTAGCGGACCTATACGAGCAGTACTTC
NA	TRBV6-1	NA	11	TRBJ2-2	CASNGAGELFF	TGTGCCAGCAATGGGGCCGGGGAGCTGTTTTTT
once	TRBV3-1	TRBD1	13	TRBJ1-5	CASSQGEKQPQHF	TGTGCCAGCAGTCAGGGGGAGAAACAGCCCCAGCATTTT
NA	TRBV7-9	NA	13	TRBJ2-1	CASSLVNRPEQFF	TGTGCCAGCAGCTTAGTAAACCGCCCCGAGCAGTTCTTC
NA	TRBV5-4	NA	16	TRBJ2-1	CASSLGLSGSYNEQFF	TGTGCCAGCAGCTTGGGACTAAGCGGGTCCTACAATGAGCAGTTCTTC
NA	TRBV29-1	NA	14	TRBJ2-2	CSVAGGLNTGELFF	TGCAGCGTTGCGGGGGGCCTTAACACCGGGGAGCTGTTTTTT
NA	TRBV12-3/TRBV12-4	TRBD1	15	TRBJ2-2	CASSGTVKRTGELFF	TGTGCCAGCAGCGGGACAGTAAAACGGACCGGGGAGCTGTTTTTT
NA	TRBV4-3	NA	15	TRBJ1-4	CASSHNPGNREKLFF	TGCGCCAGCAGCCACAACCCGGGGAATCGTGAAAAACTGTTTTTT
few	TRBV30	NA	13	TRBJ2-1	CAWSVQRYNEQFF	TGTGCCTGGAGTGTACAACGGTACAATGAGCAGTTCTTC
NA	TRBV5-1	NA	14	TRBJ2-2	CASSLTRLGGELFF	TGCGCCAGCAGCCTAACTCGACTGGGCGGGGAGCTGTTTTTT
few	TRBV18	NA	15	TRBJ2-2	CASSPSRHGGGELFF	TGTGCCAGCTCACCATCCCGGCACGGTGGCGGGGAGCTGTTTTTT
NA	TRBV7-8	TRBD1	16	TRBJ2-7	CASSNRDYRGSYEQYF	TGTGCCAGCAGCAATCGCGACTACAGGGGGTCTTACGAGCAGTACTTC
many	TRBV7-3	NA	13	TRBJ2-3	CASSSSSTDTQYF	TGTGCCAGCAGCTCCTCTAGCACAGATACGCAGTATTTT
few	TRBV2	TRBD2	18	TRBJ2-7	CASSELGRTSGSKYEQYF	TGTGCCAGCAGTGAATTAGGCCGGACTAGCGGGAGTAAGTACGAGCAGTACTTC
NA	TRBV12-3/TRBV12-4	NA	15	TRBJ1-2	CASSLVLGSNYGYTF	TGTGCCAGCAGTTTAGTGTTAGGGTCCAACTATGGCTACACCTTC
few	TRBV23-1	NA	19	TRBJ2-2	CASSQGPPTGATNTGELFF	TGCGCCAGCAGTCAAGGTCCTCCGACAGGAGCAACGAACACCGGGGAGCTGTTTTTT
NA	TRBV7-2	NA	14	TRBJ2-3	CASSSEGGPDTQYF	TGTGCCAGCAGCTCAGAGGGGGGACCAGATACGCAGTATTTT
many	TRBV4-3	TRBD1	13	TRBJ2-7	CASSRDRVAEQYF	TGCGCCAGCAGCCGGGACAGGGTGGCCGAGCAGTACTTC
few	TRBV5-1	NA	12	TRBJ2-5	CASSLGKETQYF	TGCGCCAGCAGCTTGGGAAAAGAGACCCAGTACTTC
NA	TRBV12-3/TRBV12-4	TRBD1	17	TRBJ1-5	CASSRGTGESSNQPQHF	TGTGCCAGCAGTAGGGGAACAGGGGAAAGTAGCAATCAGCCCCAGCATTTT
NA	TRBV14	NA	17	TRBJ2-3	CASSQPLLGAGTDTQYF	TGTGCCAGCAGCCAGCCCCTGTTGGGGGCGGGCACAGATACGCAGTATTTT
NA	TRBV5-1	TRBD1	14	TRBJ1-4	CASSLAGTGGKLFF	TGCGCCAGCAGCTTGGCCGGGACAGGGGGAAAACTGTTTTTT
few	TRBV25-1	TRBD2	15	TRBJ2-1	CASSESAGGVDEQFF	TGTGCCAGCAGTGAATCCGCGGGAGGGGTCGATGAGCAGTTCTTC
many	TRBV7-2	TRBD2	16	TRBJ2-3	CASSPAGTSGTDTQYF	TGTGCCAGCAGCCCAGCCGGGACTAGCGGCACAGATACGCAGTATTTT
NA	TRBV24-1	NA	14	TRBJ2-1	CATSDFARENEQFF	TGTGCCACCAGTGATTTCGCCAGGGAAAATGAGCAGTTCTTC
NA	TRBV27	NA	14	TRBJ2-7	CASRKQVAPYEQYF	TGTGCCAGCAGAAAACAGGTCGCGCCCTACGAGCAGTACTTC
few	TRBV12-5	NA	15	TRBJ2-1	CASGLGEGRYNEQFF	TGTGCTAGTGGTTTGGGTGAGGGGCGCTACAATGAGCAGTTCTTC
NA	TRBV6-2/TRBV6-3	TRBD1	15	TRBJ1-5	CASRRGQGVNQPQHF	TGTGCCAGCAGAAGGGGACAGGGAGTGAATCAGCCCCAGCATTTT
NA	TRBV11-1	TRBD1	18	TRBJ2-6	CASSFWQGAHSGANVLTF	TGTGCCAGCAGCTTTTGGCAGGGGGCTCACTCTGGGGCCAACGTCCTGACTTTC
few	TRBV2	NA	13	TRBJ1-6	CASSLGLYSPLHF	TGTGCCAGCAGTTTAGGACTGTATTCACCCCTCCACTTT
NA	TRBV7-2	NA	13	TRBJ2-7	CASSSQAVYEQYF	TGTGCCAGCAGCTCCCAAGCGGTTTACGAGCAGTACTTC
NA	TRBV2	TRBD1	17	TRBJ1-1	CASRVEVPGTGGTEAFF	TGTGCCAGCAGAGTCGAAGTGCCCGGGACAGGGGGTACTGAAGCTTTCTTT
NA	TRBV7-2	NA	18	TRBJ1-6	CASSPYGLESSYNSPLHF	TGTGCCAGCAGCCCATACGGGTTGGAGAGCTCCTATAATTCACCCCTCCACTTT
few	TRBV4-2	NA	17	TRBJ2-5	CASSRLQGDAGQETQYF	TGTGCCAGCAGCCGATTACAAGGAGACGCTGGACAAGAGACCCAGTACTTC
few	TRBV7-9	NA	14	TRBJ2-1	CASSLSLAYNEQFF	TGTGCCAGCAGCCTATCGCTAGCCTACAATGAGCAGTTCTTC
few	TRBV5-1	NA	13	TRBJ2-1	CASSLGYPSEQFF	TGCGCCAGCAGCTTGGGTTATCCCTCTGAGCAGTTCTTC
NA	TRBV20-1	NA	13	TRBJ2-7	CSARGTVSYEQYF	TGCAGTGCTAGAGGTACGGTGAGCTACGAGCAGTACTTC
NA	TRBV30	TRBD2	13	TRBJ2-1	CAWRASGNNEQFF	TGTGCCTGGAGAGCTAGCGGGAACAATGAGCAGTTCTTC
few	TRBV5-1	NA	17	TRBJ2-3	CASSSGLGSMGTDTQYF	TGCGCCAGCAGCTCCGGACTCGGCTCGATGGGCACAGATACGCAGTATTTT
few	TRBV6-5	NA	17	TRBJ1-1	CASSSPVGRAQNTEAFF	TGTGCCAGCAGTTCTCCAGTTGGTAGGGCACAGAACACTGAAGCTTTCTTT
NA	TRBV18	NA	13	TRBJ2-1	CASSPGRDSEQFF	TGTGCCAGCTCACCAGGGCGGGATAGTGAGCAGTTCTTC
few	TRBV19	NA	14	TRBJ2-7	CASSISTFIYEQYF	TGTGCCAGTAGTATTTCAACCTTTATCTACGAGCAGTACTTC
NA	TRBV7-6	NA	16	TRBJ2-7	CASSLASDRAAYEQYF	TGTGCCAGCAGCTTAGCATCGGACCGGGCTGCCTACGAGCAGTACTTC
many	TRBV20-1	TRBD2	14	TRBJ2-3	CSARRGEGGDTQYF	TGCAGTGCTAGGCGGGGGGAAGGTGGAGATACGCAGTATTTT
NA	TRBV7-2	NA	14	TRBJ2-7	CASSLRTSTYEQYF	TGTGCCAGCAGCTTACGAACTAGTACCTACGAGCAGTACTTC
few	TRBV7-2	NA	14	TRBJ2-7	CASSLEGVYYEQYF	TGTGCCAGCAGCTTAGAAGGGGTCTACTACGAGCAGTACTTC
many	TRBV5-1	NA	14	TRBJ2-3	CASSLGLPTDTQYF	TGCGCCAGCAGCTTGGGTCTTCCTACAGATACGCAGTATTTT
many	TRBV3-1	NA	10	TRBJ2-5	CASSRETQYF	TGTGCCAGCAGCAGAGAGACCCAGTACTTC
NA	TRBV6-6	NA	12	TRBJ2-4	CASSTGPNIQYF	TGTGCCAGCAGTACGGGGCCAAACATTCAGTACTTC
NA	TRBV20-1	NA	14	TRBJ2-1	CSARPGLRYNEQFF	TGCAGTGCTAGGCCGGGGCTACGGTACAATGAGCAGTTCTTC
NA	TRBV30	NA	14	TRBJ2-1	CAWSRGGHYNEQFF	TGTGCCTGGAGTAGGGGGGGGCATTACAATGAGCAGTTCTTC
few	TRBV11-1	TRBD1	15	TRBJ2-2	CASSTRDRAAGELFF	TGTGCCAGCAGCACCCGGGACAGGGCCGCCGGGGAGCTGTTTTTT
NA	TRBV12-3/TRBV12-4	NA	18	TRBJ2-2	CASSLRALLRGTTGELFF	TGTGCCAGCAGTTTACGGGCGTTGTTGAGAGGAACCACCGGGGAGCTGTTTTTT
NA	TRBV5-1	NA	13	TRBJ2-7	CASSLDLFYEQYF	TGCGCCAGCAGCTTGGATCTATTCTACGAGCAGTACTTC